This TCR beta chain was retrieved from a study of blood T cell repertoires in COVID-19. Study information: Samples came from the United States, Italy and Spain, spanning acute and convalescent COVID-19. Sources were T cells, B-cell-depleted T cells, or PBMCs; the material itself was cDNA or gDNA.

This clone has a single count. Authors' processing steps: Reference gene primer amplification gave estimated nucleated cell counts. The table came from immunoSEQ multiplex PCR; TCRdb's copy has only in-frame clones and leaves some out. D and trimming were read from the DNA, whereas the V and J calls and clone size are those reported in that table. Seen here are 130,000 to 150,000 clones, roughly 82% observed once, and the top ten hold 10% to 15%. CDR3 length: 13 residues. From germline, CDR1 is SNHLY and CDR2 FYNNEI. Between the trimmed V and J ends, which lost 11 bases and 7 bases, there was a span of 18 bases.

J is TRBJ1-5 and V is TRBV2; D may be TRBD1 (6 bases). The sequence was collected from a man at least 80 years old with acute or convalescent COVID-19. The sequencing input was peripheral blood. The CDR3 nucleotides are TGTGCCGGCCGGGGGGGGGCTTCCCAGCCCCAGCATTTT. Encoded protein: CAGRGGASQPQHF.